These T cell receptor beta chains were read from a single sample in a study of blood T cell repertoires in COVID-19. Sequenced by immunoSEQ multiplex PCR; TCRdb stores in-frame clones only, minus some. This table holds about 160,000 clones, about 89% found once. Sequencing used peripheral blood. These TCRs come from a man aged 80 or over with acute or convalescent COVID-19. Both conserved end residues are part of each CDR3. Each record gives: D gene, V gene, clone size, J gene, CDR3 protein, CDR3 DNA. A D gene is named only where the DNA matches it firmly. Clone sizes are given selectively: once, few, many, or a class where the clone is expanded.

.,TRBV29-1,.,TRBJ2-2,CSVGGGQNTGELFF,TGCAGCGTTGGGGGAGGACAGAACACCGGGGAGCTGTTTTTT
.,TRBV28,.,TRBJ1-3,CASNSGARSHSGNTIYF,TGTGCCAGCAATTCTGGGGCTCGAAGCCACTCTGGAAACACCATATATTTT
.,TRBV5-6,.,TRBJ1-2,CASSGQNYGYTF,TGTGCCAGCAGCGGACAGAACTATGGCTACACCTTC
.,TRBV7-9,few,TRBJ2-7,CASSWRDSYEQYF,TGTGCCAGCAGCTGGCGGGACTCCTACGAGCAGTACTTC
.,TRBV10-3,.,TRBJ1-3,CAISESRATIYF,TGTGCCATCAGTGAGTCCAGGGCCACCATATATTTT
TRBD1,TRBV11-2,.,TRBJ1-2,CASSPLGTGGNYGYTF,TGTGCCAGCAGCCCCTTGGGAACAGGGGGCAACTATGGCTACACCTTC
.,TRBV29-1,.,TRBJ1-1,CSFSRGKTEAFF,TGCAGCTTCAGTCGGGGGAAGACTGAAGCTTTCTTT
TRBD2,TRBV6-2/TRBV6-3,.,TRBJ2-1,CASSVSGRAGEQFF,TGTGCCAGCAGTGTTAGCGGGAGGGCCGGCGAGCAGTTCTTC
.,TRBV29-1,.,TRBJ2-3,CSVEDAGADTQYF,TGCAGCGTTGAAGATGCCGGGGCAGATACGCAGTATTTT
TRBD2,TRBV11-2,.,TRBJ2-1,CASSLGLAGGNEQFF,TGTGCCAGCAGCCTCGGACTAGCGGGAGGTAATGAGCAGTTCTTC
.,TRBV2,.,TRBJ2-3,CASGPGSTDTQYF,TGTGCCAGCGGCCCCGGGTCCACAGATACGCAGTATTTT
.,TRBV7-2,.,TRBJ2-7,CASSLYFPYEQYF,TGTGCCAGCAGCTTATATTTTCCCTACGAGCAGTACTTC
.,TRBV10-1,.,TRBJ2-5,CASSGLTGGTQYF,TGCGCCAGCAGTGGTCTGACAGGAGGGACCCAGTACTTC
TRBD1,TRBV5-6,.,TRBJ2-7,CASSSLTGGEISYEQYF,TGTGCCAGCAGCTCGTTAACAGGGGGCGAGATCTCCTACGAGCAGTACTTC
.,TRBV5-4,.,TRBJ1-3,CASSWEGRAAGNTIYF,TGTGCCAGCAGCTGGGAGGGCAGGGCGGCTGGAAACACCATATATTTT
.,TRBV6-1,.,TRBJ2-3,CASSDYRQTSTDTQYF,TGTGCCAGCAGTGACTACAGACAAACTAGCACAGATACGCAGTATTTT
.,TRBV27,.,TRBJ1-5,CASRGPRGGDSNQPQHF,TGTGCCAGCAGAGGACCCAGAGGGGGGGATAGCAATCAGCCCCAGCATTTT
TRBD2,TRBV11-2,.,TRBJ2-1,CASSLGGLSNNEQFF,TGTGCCAGCAGCTTAGGGGGACTAAGCAACAATGAGCAGTTCTTC
.,TRBV24-1,.,TRBJ2-3,CATSDRDKWKDTQYF,TGTGCCACCAGTGACCGCGACAAGTGGAAAGATACGCAGTATTTT
TRBD2,TRBV7-3,.,TRBJ2-5,CASSFSGRDLETQYF,TGTGCCAGCAGTTTCAGCGGGAGGGACCTAGAGACCCAGTACTTC
TRBD2,TRBV18,once,TRBJ2-2,CASSPGLAGSSTGELFF,TGTGCCAGCTCACCGGGACTAGCGGGGTCGAGCACCGGGGAGCTGTTTTTT
TRBD1,TRBV28,once,TRBJ1-2,CASTSSGQGENYGYTF,TGTGCCAGCACTTCTTCAGGACAGGGGGAGAACTATGGCTACACCTTC